This T cell receptor (beta chain) originates from a study of cytomegalovirus exposure and HLA in healthy donors. Across the whole study: Early on, a data release was issued that held some 91 million unique TCRs from HLA-typed donors. The study, taken as a whole, reports: High specificity and sensitivity for cytomegalovirus status were reported for the classifier.

Points on this clone: Its antigen is unidentified.

60 Vbeta and 13 Jbeta primers were used in PCR. The table came from immunoSEQ multiplex PCR; TCRdb's copy has only in-frame clones and leaves some out. The sample lists under 150,000 clones; 74% were seen once. Sequenced: PBMCs. The clonotype originates from a woman in her 40s in good health and CMV-seropositive.

The CDR3: CASSSLGTGRETQYF. Here the CDR3 DNA reads TGTGCCAGCAGCTCCCTCGGGACAGGGAGAGAGACCCAGTACTTC. V usage is TRBV14 and J usage is TRBJ2-5; the match to TRBD1 covers 9 bases. CDR3 length equals 15 residues. V lost 5 bases, J lost 4 bases, and 8 bases stayed unmatched. The germline gives CDR1 SGHDN, CDR2 FVKESK. Using reference TRBV14 and TRBJ2-5 for the parts outside the CDR3, the full variable domain is EAGVTQFPSHSVIEKGQTVTLRCDPISGHDNLYWYRRVMGKEIKFLLHFVKESKQDESGMPNNRFLAERTGGTYSTLKVQPAELEDSGVYFCASSSLGTGRETQYFGPGTRLLVL.